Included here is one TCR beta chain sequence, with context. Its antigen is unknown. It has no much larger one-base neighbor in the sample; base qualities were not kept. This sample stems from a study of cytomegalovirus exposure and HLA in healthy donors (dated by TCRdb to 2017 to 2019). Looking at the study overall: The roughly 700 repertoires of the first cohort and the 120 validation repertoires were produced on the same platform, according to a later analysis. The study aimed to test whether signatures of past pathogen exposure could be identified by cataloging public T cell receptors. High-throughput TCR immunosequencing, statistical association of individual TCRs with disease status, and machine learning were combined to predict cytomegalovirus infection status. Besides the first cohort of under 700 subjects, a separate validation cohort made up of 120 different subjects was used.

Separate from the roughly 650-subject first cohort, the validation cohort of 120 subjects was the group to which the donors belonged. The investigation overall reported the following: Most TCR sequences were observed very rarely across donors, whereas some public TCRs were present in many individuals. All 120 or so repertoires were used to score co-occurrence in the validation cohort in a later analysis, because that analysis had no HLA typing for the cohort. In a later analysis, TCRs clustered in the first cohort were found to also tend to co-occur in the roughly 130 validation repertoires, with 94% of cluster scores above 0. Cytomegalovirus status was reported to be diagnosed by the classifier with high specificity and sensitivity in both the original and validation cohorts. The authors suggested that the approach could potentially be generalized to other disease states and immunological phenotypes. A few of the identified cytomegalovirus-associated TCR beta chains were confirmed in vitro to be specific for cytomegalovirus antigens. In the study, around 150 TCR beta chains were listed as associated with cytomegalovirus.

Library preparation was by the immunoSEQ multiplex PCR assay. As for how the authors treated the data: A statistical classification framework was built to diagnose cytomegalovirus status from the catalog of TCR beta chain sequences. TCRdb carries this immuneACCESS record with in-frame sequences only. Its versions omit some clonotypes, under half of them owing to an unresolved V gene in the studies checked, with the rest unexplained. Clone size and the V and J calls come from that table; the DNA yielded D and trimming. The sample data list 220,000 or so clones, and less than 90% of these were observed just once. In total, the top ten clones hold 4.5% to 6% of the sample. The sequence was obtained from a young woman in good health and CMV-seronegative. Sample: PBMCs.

The CDR3 corresponds to CASSLEERISYEQYF. The DNA is as follows: TGTGCCAGCAGTTTAGAGGAGCGGATCTCCTACGAGCAGTACTTC. The chain was built from TRBV28 and TRBJ2-7; the D gene is perhaps TRBD2, from 5 matching bases. V is clipped by 2 bases and J by 0 bases, and the sequence between their germline boundaries is 11 bases long. From its cysteine to its phenylalanine, the CDR3 spans 15 amino acids. The DNA shown is the 45-base CDR3, in frame from base 1. The germline V gene supplies CDR1 MDHEN and CDR2 SYDVKM.